The following is a T cell receptor (beta chain) sequence with its context. Antigen specificity is unknown. This sample stems from a study of CXCR3-negative and CXCR3-positive naive CD8 T cells. The study made its TRB cDNA libraries by 5' RACE, adding UMI labels. Using the 5' RACE reads, TCRdb records one entry per CDR3 protein without DNA. This listing includes 55,000 to 65,000 distinct CDR3 sequences. CDR3 size: 18 residues. General study results and limits: Naive CXCR3-positive and CXCR3-negative cells shared TRBV-TRBJ usage; memory cells diverged. Naive cells that were CXCR3-positive had more hydrophobic TRB CDR3s (compared with CXCR3-negative naive cells). Diversity proved comparably high across both naive subsets and much lower in memory CD8+ cells.

The CD45RO-CCR7+CD27+CD95- phenotype denoted naive CD8+ T cells. The material sequenced was naive CXCR3- CD8+ T cells from blood. Subset described: CD45RO-CCR7+CD27+CD95- naive CD8+ T cells lacking CXCR3 (TNR3-). This chain connects TRBV21-1 to TRBJ2-7; TCRdb's D call, TRBD1, is unchecked because there is no DNA. TRBV21-1 is listed as a pseudogene. This sequence originates from a human donor in good health. Some clones in this sample may be carry-over from other donors' samples. The CDR3 reads CASSKNTPGAKNNYEQYF.